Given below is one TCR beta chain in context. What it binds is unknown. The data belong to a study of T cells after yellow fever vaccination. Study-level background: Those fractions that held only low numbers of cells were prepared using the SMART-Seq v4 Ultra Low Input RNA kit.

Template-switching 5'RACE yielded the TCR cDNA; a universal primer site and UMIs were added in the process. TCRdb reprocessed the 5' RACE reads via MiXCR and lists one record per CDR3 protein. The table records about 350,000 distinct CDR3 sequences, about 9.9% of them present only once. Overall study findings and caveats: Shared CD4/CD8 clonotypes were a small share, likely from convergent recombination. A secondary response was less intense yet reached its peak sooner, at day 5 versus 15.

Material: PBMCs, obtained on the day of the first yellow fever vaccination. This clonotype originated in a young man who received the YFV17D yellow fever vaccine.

The CDR3 DNA reads as TGCGCCAGCAGCTTGGTGAGACGGCGGGGCGGTGAAGCTTTCTTT. Translating gives CASSLVRRRGGEAFF. This chain uses TRBV5-1 with TRBJ1-1; D may be TRBD1 (5 bases). The CDR3 is 15 residues long. Germline lookup yields CDR1 SGHRS and CDR2 YFSETQ. The V end was cut by 0 bases, the J end by 7 bases, with 16 bases between.